These T cell receptor beta chains were read from a single sample in a study of T cells after yellow fever vaccination. TCRdb independently ran MiXCR on the 5' RACE reads; one entry per CDR3 protein. The profile shows around 340,000 distinct CDR3 sequences, under 15% of them singletons. Sequencing was performed on CD4+ T cells sorted from PBMCs, taken 15 days after the yellow fever booster vaccination. The origin of the receptors is a man aged 18 to 30 who received the YFV17D yellow fever vaccine. CDR3s include the opening cysteine and the closing phenylalanine or tryptophan. D genes are given only for firm matches. Some rows mark clone size as missing; the rest say once, few, many or name a class of expanded clone.

-,TRBV6-5,TRBJ2-3,-,TGTGCCAGCAGTCCCAGTCTAAACACAGATACGCAGTATTTT,CASSPSLNTDTQYF
-,TRBV7-9,TRBJ1-5,-,TGTGCCAGCAGCTTAGATAGGGGGGTGTATAGCAATCAGCCCCAGCATTTT,CASSLDRGVYSNQPQHF
few,TRBV6-1,TRBJ2-5,TRBD1,TGTGCCAGCAGCCGCACATCGACAGGGGGGCTTCCCGAGACCCAGTACTTC,CASSRTSTGGLPETQYF
-,TRBV6-5,TRBJ2-7,-,TGTGCCAGCAGTTACTCCAGAGGGTTGGGTCACGAGCAGTACTTC,CASSYSRGLGHEQYF
few,TRBV20-1,TRBJ2-3,-,TGCAGTGCTCCAGGGCGGGGGCCAGATACGCAGTATTTT,CSAPGRGPDTQYF
-,TRBV11-2,TRBJ2-3,-,TGTGCCAGCAGCCACGGTTGGGTCCCGACCGCAGATACGCAGTATTTT,CASSHGWVPTADTQYF
many,TRBV6-2/TRBV6-3,TRBJ2-1,-,TGTGCCAGCAGACCACCCTCAGGAGAGCAGTTCTTC,CASRPPSGEQFF
few,TRBV20-1,TRBJ1-5,TRBD1,TGCAGTGCTAGAGAGGGGGGGAGGGGACAGGGAAATCAGCCCCAGCATTTT,CSAREGGRGQGNQPQHF
few,TRBV19,TRBJ2-2,-,TGTGCCAGTAGTATAGGGACCGGGGAGCTGTTTTTT,CASSIGTGELFF
-,TRBV5-8,TRBJ2-1,TRBD2,TGTGCCAGCAGCTTCAAGAGCGGGGGAGGCTCCTACAATGAGCAGTTCTTC,CASSFKSGGGSYNEQFF
few,TRBV4-2,TRBJ2-2,TRBD2,TGTGCCAGCAGCCAAGTGAGCGGGGGGAACACCGGGGAGCTGTTTTTT,CASSQVSGGNTGELFF
few,TRBV20-1,TRBJ1-4,-,TGCAGTGCTAGCCAGCCAACTAATGAAAAACTGTTTTTT,CSASQPTNEKLFF
many,TRBV5-1,TRBJ2-5,-,TGCGCCAGCAGCTTGATAGAGGGACAAGAGACCCAGTACTTC,CASSLIEGQETQYF
-,TRBV19,TRBJ2-3,TRBD2,TGTGCCAGTAGTCTGAGACTAGCGGGGTTCACAGATACGCAGTATTTT,CASSLRLAGFTDTQYF
many,TRBV2,TRBJ2-3,-,TGTGCCAGCAGTGAAGCGCAGGGTCGTTTCCGTATGCAGTATTTT,CASSEAQGRFRMQYF
-,TRBV20-1,TRBJ1-5,-,TGCAGTGCTGCTCGGGGGCCCGGTCAGCCCCAGCATTTT,CSAARGPGQPQHF
-,TRBV10-3,TRBJ1-1,TRBD1,TGTGCCATCTCCGGGGGACAGGGGCGCGGCACTGAAGCTTTCTTT,CAISGGQGRGTEAFF
-,TRBV6-5,TRBJ2-3,TRBD2,TGTGCCAGCAGTGCCCTAGCGGGGGTGAGGGATACGCAGTATTTT,CASSALAGVRDTQYF
few,TRBV5-1,TRBJ1-4,-,TGCGCCAGCAGTATACACGACCCCGATGAAAAACTGTTTTTT,CASSIHDPDEKLFF
few,TRBV9,TRBJ2-3,-,TGTGCCAGCAGCGTGGCCCATTGGGAGGTTGCTGGGGATACGCAGTATTTT,CASSVAHWEVAGDTQYF
-,TRBV6-1,TRBJ1-1,TRBD1,TGTGCCAGCCGGAACAGGGGAGGTACTGAAGCTTTCTTT,CASRNRGGTEAFF
few,TRBV5-1,TRBJ1-4,TRBD1,TGCGCCAGCAGCCCCTCCGCCGGGACAGCTTATGAAAAACTGTTTTTT,CASSPSAGTAYEKLFF
-,TRBV20-1,TRBJ1-4,TRBD1,TGCAGTGCTTTCAAGGACAGGGCTGAAAAACTGTTTTTT,CSAFKDRAEKLFF
many,TRBV5-1,TRBJ1-6,-,TGCGCCAGCAGCTTGGGAGAATCACCCCTCCACTTT,CASSLGESPLHF
-,TRBV5-1,TRBJ2-1,-,TGCGCCAGCAGCTTGGACACCCAAAGCTCCTACAATGAGCAGTTCTTC,CASSLDTQSSYNEQFF
many,TRBV24-1,TRBJ1-5,-,TGTGCCACCAGTCTAGGGAATCAGCCCCAGCATTTT,CATSLGNQPQHF
few,TRBV7-2,TRBJ2-7,TRBD1,TGTGCCAGCAGAGACAGGGGGCGGTACGAGCAGTACTTC,CASRDRGRYEQYF
few,TRBV2,TRBJ1-1,-,TGTGCCAGCACAATCGGGGTGAACACTGAAGCTTTCTTT,CASTIGVNTEAFF
few,TRBV21-1,TRBJ1-5,-,TGTGCCAGCAGCGGCCCTACACGTCGGCCAAGCCAGCCCCAGCATTTT,CASSGPTRRPSQPQHF
few,TRBV12-3/TRBV12-4,TRBJ2-3,TRBD2,TGTGCCAGCAGTTTAGGCGGGGGGGCGGGGGATACGCAGTATTTT,CASSLGGGAGDTQYF
-,TRBV11-1,TRBJ1-1,-,TGTGCCAGCAGATCAGGGTTGTTCACTGAAGCTTTCTTT,CASRSGLFTEAFF
few,TRBV5-1,TRBJ2-2,-,TGCGCCAGCAGCTTGGGTACACTGTACACCGGGGAGCTGTTTTTT,CASSLGTLYTGELFF
-,TRBV20-1,TRBJ2-7,TRBD1,TGCAGTGCTAGAGAAGGGACAGGTGCCTACGAGCAGTACTTC,CSAREGTGAYEQYF
-,TRBV7-9,TRBJ2-2,TRBD1,TGTGCCAGCAGCTTACTAAGGACAGGGGGGAGCACCGGGGAGCTGTTTTTT,CASSLLRTGGSTGELFF
many,TRBV7-2,TRBJ2-5,TRBD2,TGTGCCAGCAGCTTACAGCGGGGGCGTGAGACCCAGTACTTC,CASSLQRGRETQYF
-,TRBV7-2,TRBJ1-2,-,TGTGCCAGCAGCTTGGGGAAGTACAGGGTTAGGGGCCACACCTTC,CASSLGKYRVRGHTF